This T cell receptor beta chain was identified in a study of spatial heterogeneity in lung cancer (dated by TCRdb to the late 2010s). As for the study more broadly: Beta-chain transcripts were consistently detected in greater numbers than alpha-chain transcripts, which likely reflects a higher abundance of beta-chain transcripts. In the raw uncorrected reads, each unique combination of TCR and UMI appeared more than ten times on average. In non-small cell lung cancer, the study made a quantitative comparison of TCR alpha and beta repertoires among multiple tumor regions, matched nontumor lung and blood. The study linked features of the TCR repertoire to counts of nonsynonymous mutations, which were determined by whole-exome sequencing of tumor tissue. At surgery, some 220 tumor regions, roughly 62 matched nontumor lung samples and 45 to 60 PBMC samples were TCR-sequenced for both alpha and beta chains.

The time point label, read with the paper, signifies: sample taken at primary tumor resection. Donors were around 69 patients with early-stage, untreated non-small cell lung cancer from the lung TRACERx cohort. For TCR sequencing, whole RNA was extracted from tumor and nontumor lung tissue, or from cryopreserved PBMC samples, and no cell sorting was done. Patients were selected for TCR sequencing only if sufficient RNA was available from at least two tumor regions. The receptor library was made with 5' RACE. Sequencing was carried out with a NextSeq 500. The TCR library protocol attached a unique molecular identifier to each TCR cDNA molecule to allow correction of PCR and sequencing errors. As for the authors' bioinformatics: TCR identification, UMI-based error correction and CDR3 extraction were performed with Decombinator tools. TCRs above a frequency of 2 per 1,000, corresponding to the top 1% of the tumor frequency distribution, were defined as expanded. Rényi diversity was computed with the R vegan package after subsampling each repertoire 100 times to 5,000 TCRs. To build CDR3 similarity networks, amino acid triplet string-kernel similarity was used, and CDR3s were connected when their pairwise similarity was above 0.82. TCRdb took the public reads, trimmed them with fastp at Q25, ran MiXCR for clone calling and kept in-frame beta chains. Identical CDR3 proteins give one entry, which carries the most common genes and DNA. The authors' filters were not applied to this entry. Across this sample there are roughly 48,000 distinct CDR3 sequences, with under 6% seen only once. Around 10% of the sample belongs to the ten largest clones.

This clonotype was recorded many times. Its antigen remains undetermined. Base qualities are missing; no much larger clone stands one base away. The CDR3 covers 17 residues, taking in both the cysteine and the phenylalanine. Only the CDR3 part of the read is kept: 51 bases, read in frame from the first base. V sheds 5 bases and J sheds 2 bases, leaving 16 bases between their ends. Study-level results and caveats: Ubiquitous expanded tumor TCRs showed up in blood more often at tumor resection than at routine follow-up. Confirming at a functional level the hypothesis that regional TCRs recognize regional mutations was considered to require additional single-cell paired TCR alpha and beta sequencing.

Material: PBMCs, obtained at surgery. The chain is made from TRBV12-3 or TRBV12-4 and TRBJ2-6; no D segment can be confidently identified. This clonotype was sampled from a male donor with early-stage non-small cell lung cancer. At the DNA level, the sequence is TGTGCCAGCAGTCCTCGGGCCCTTAGGACTGGGGCCAACGTCCTGACTTTC. It is translated as CASSPRALRTGANVLTF.